These T cell receptor beta chains were read from a single sample in a study of CD4 T cells in relation to SARS-CoV-2 and coronaviruses. Clones were read by immunoSEQ multiplex PCR, and TCRdb kept only the in-frame ones, dropping some. The table shows over 20,000 clones, with 75% occurring only once. Their target antigens are unknown. The specimen sequenced was CD4+ T cells from PBMCs, cultured in vitro. The receptors here all came from a human donor in good health. The CDR3 runs from the conserved cysteine through the conserved F or W. The D gene is left open where the match is weak. Clone size is shown for a subset of rows, as once, few, many or a class of expanded clone.

>TRBJ1-5|NA|TRBV6-5|TRBD1
CASSYPYNRGVQPQHF
TGTGCCAGCAGTTACCCTTACAACAGGGGGGTTCAGCCCCAGCATTTT
>TRBJ2-1|few|TRBV11-2|NA
CASSSQGGTPSSYNEQFF
TGTGCCAGCAGCTCACAAGGGGGGACCCCCAGCTCCTACAATGAGCAGTTCTTC
>TRBJ1-2|NA|TRBV7-9|NA
CASSFGSYYGYTF
TGTGCCAGCAGCTTCGGATCCTACTATGGCTACACCTTC
>TRBJ1-4|NA|TRBV6-5|TRBD1
CASRDRGFNEKLFF
TGTGCCAGCAGGGACAGGGGGTTTAATGAAAAACTGTTTTTT
>TRBJ2-1|once|TRBV19|TRBD2
CASSLAGGRSYNEQFF
TGTGCCAGTAGTCTAGCGGGGGGGCGTTCCTACAATGAGCAGTTCTTC
>TRBJ1-2|once|TRBV5-6|NA
CASSLDSYGYTF
TGTGCCAGCAGTTTGGACAGCTATGGCTACACCTTC
>TRBJ1-2|NA|TRBV30|TRBD1
CAWWTGGGYTF
TGTGCCTGGTGGACAGGGGGTGGCTACACCTTC
>TRBJ1-5|NA|TRBV18|TRBD1
CASSPSQGENQPQHF
TGTGCCAGCTCACCGTCACAGGGGGAGAATCAGCCCCAGCATTTT
>TRBJ1-2|medium-sized|TRBV12-5|NA
CASVALGLVNYGYTF
TGTGCTAGTGTCGCCCTAGGACTGGTTAACTATGGCTACACCTTC
>TRBJ1-5|NA|TRBV6-5|NA
CASSLTGLSNQPQHF
TGTGCCAGCAGTTTGACAGGTCTTAGCAATCAGCCCCAGCATTTT
>TRBJ2-7|NA|TRBV29-1|NA
CSGGDSYEQYF
TGCAGCGGGGGGGACAGCTACGAGCAGTACTTC
>TRBJ2-7|few|TRBV6-2/TRBV6-3|NA
CASSYYGPTYYEQYF
TGTGCCAGCAGTTACTACGGACCAACCTACTACGAGCAGTACTTC
>TRBJ2-3|NA|TRBV10-3|NA
CAISDEGGRSDTQYF
TGTGCCATCAGTGATGAGGGAGGAAGGTCAGATACGCAGTATTTT
>TRBJ2-3|NA|TRBV7-3|NA
CASSLMGPSTDTQYF
TGTGCCAGCAGCTTAATGGGCCCTAGCACAGATACGCAGTATTTT
>TRBJ2-7|NA|TRBV11-3|TRBD1
CASSPGQGAVYEQYF
TGTGCCAGCAGCCCAGGGCAGGGGGCTGTGTACGAGCAGTACTTC
>TRBJ2-2|NA|TRBV4-3|NA
CASSPLRPGELFF
TGCGCCAGCAGCCCCCTTAGGCCGGGGGAGCTGTTTTTT
>TRBJ1-4|NA|TRBV6-5|TRBD1
CASSYSWTGAEKLFF
TGTGCCAGCAGTTACTCCTGGACAGGGGCTGAAAAACTGTTTTTT
>TRBJ1-3|NA|TRBV5-1|TRBD1
CASSLRTGPGNTIYF
TGCGCCAGCAGCTTGAGGACAGGGCCTGGAAACACCATATATTTT
>TRBJ2-1|NA|TRBV7-9|NA
CASSQPGSSYNEQFF
TGTGCCAGCAGCCAACCGGGGTCTTCCTACAATGAGCAGTTCTTC
>TRBJ2-3|once|TRBV5-1|NA
CASSLGPTRDTQYF
TGCGCCAGCAGCTTAGGTCCCACGAGAGATACGCAGTATTTT
>TRBJ2-7|few|TRBV18|NA
CASSPPGSRYEQYF
TGTGCCAGCTCACCACCGGGCAGCCGCTACGAGCAGTACTTC
>TRBJ2-7|once|TRBV5-3|TRBD2
CARSLDRLAGGTSYEQYF
TGTGCCAGAAGCTTGGACAGACTAGCGGGAGGGACCTCCTACGAGCAGTACTTC
>TRBJ1-1|NA|TRBV6-5|TRBD1
CASSPMTGRGTEAFF
TGTGCCAGCAGCCCCATGACAGGGCGCGGCACTGAAGCTTTCTTT
>TRBJ1-6|NA|TRBV6-1|NA
CASREAQWASNNSPLHF
TGTGCCAGCAGGGAAGCCCAGTGGGCCAGCAATAATTCACCCCTCCACTTT
>TRBJ1-1|NA|TRBV23-1|NA
CASSHQTGEEGQVNTEAFF
TGCGCCAGCAGTCACCAGACAGGAGAAGAGGGGCAGGTGAACACTGAAGCTTTCTTT
>TRBJ1-1|NA|TRBV28|TRBD1
CATGQGLNTEAFF
TGTGCCACCGGACAGGGACTGAACACTGAAGCTTTCTTT
>TRBJ1-2|NA|TRBV5-6|TRBD1
CASSPGGGYNGYTF
TGTGCCAGCAGCCCAGGGGGCGGGTATAATGGCTACACCTTC
>TRBJ2-5|NA|TRBV6-5|TRBD1
CASSLGQGRETQYF
TGTGCCAGCAGTTTGGGACAGGGGAGAGAGACCCAGTACTTC
>TRBJ1-2|once|TRBV4-1|NA
CASSRGQVGYGYTF
TGCGCCAGCAGCCGGGGGCAGGTGGGCTATGGCTACACCTTC